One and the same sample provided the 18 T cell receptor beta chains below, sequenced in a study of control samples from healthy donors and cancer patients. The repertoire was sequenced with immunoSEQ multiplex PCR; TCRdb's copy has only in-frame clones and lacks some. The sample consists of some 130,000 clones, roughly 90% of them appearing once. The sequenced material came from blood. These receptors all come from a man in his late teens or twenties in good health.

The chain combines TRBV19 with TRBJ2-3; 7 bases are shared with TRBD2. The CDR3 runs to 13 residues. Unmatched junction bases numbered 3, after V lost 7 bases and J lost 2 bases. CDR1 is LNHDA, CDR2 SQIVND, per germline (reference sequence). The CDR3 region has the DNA TGTGCCAGTAAACGGGGGGTCACAGATACGCAGTATTTT. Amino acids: CASKRGVTDTQYF.

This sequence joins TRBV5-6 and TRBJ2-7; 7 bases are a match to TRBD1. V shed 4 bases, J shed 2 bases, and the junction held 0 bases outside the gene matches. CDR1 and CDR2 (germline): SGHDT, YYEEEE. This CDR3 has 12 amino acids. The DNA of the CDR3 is TGTGCCAGCAGCGGGACAGCCTACGAGCAGTACTTC. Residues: CASSGTAYEQYF.

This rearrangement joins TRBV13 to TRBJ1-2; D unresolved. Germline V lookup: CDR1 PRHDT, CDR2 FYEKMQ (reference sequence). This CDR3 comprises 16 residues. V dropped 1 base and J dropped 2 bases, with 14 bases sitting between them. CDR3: CASSLVFGRQNYGYTF. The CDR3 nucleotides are TGTGCCAGCAGCTTAGTTTTCGGACGGCAGAACTATGGCTACACCTTC. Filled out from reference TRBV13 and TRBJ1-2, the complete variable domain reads AAGVIQSPRHLIKEKRETATLKCYPIPRHDTVYWYQQGPGQDPQFLISFYEKMQSDKGSIPDRFSAQQFSDYHSELNMSSLELGDSALYFCASSLVFGRQNYGYTFGSGTRLTVV.

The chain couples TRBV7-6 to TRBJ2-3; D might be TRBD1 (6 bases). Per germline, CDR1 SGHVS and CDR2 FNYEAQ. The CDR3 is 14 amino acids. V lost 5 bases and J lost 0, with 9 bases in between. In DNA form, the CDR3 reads TGTGCCAGCAGCACAGGGTTTAGCACAGATACGCAGTATTTT. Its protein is CASSTGFSTDTQYF.

CDR3 amino acids: CASSLARGATSPLHF. The CDR3 DNA follows: TGTGCCAGCAGCTTAGCGCGAGGGGCGACTTCACCCCTCCACTTT. The rearrangement uses TRBV7-9 and TRBJ1-6; tentative D call: TRBD1 (5 bases). CDR1 is SEHNR, CDR2 FQNEAQ, per germline (reference sequence). The CDR3 has 15 residues. The V end lost 0 bases, the J end lost 9 bases, and 12 bases lay between the germline ends. The entire variable domain, with the rest obtained from reference TRBV7-9 and TRBJ1-6, is as follows: DTGVSQNPRHKITKRGQNVTFRCDPISEHNRLYWYRQTLGQGPEFLTYFQNEAQLEKSRLLSDRFSAERPKGSFSTLEIQRTEQGDSAMYLCASSLARGATSPLHFGNGTRLTVT.

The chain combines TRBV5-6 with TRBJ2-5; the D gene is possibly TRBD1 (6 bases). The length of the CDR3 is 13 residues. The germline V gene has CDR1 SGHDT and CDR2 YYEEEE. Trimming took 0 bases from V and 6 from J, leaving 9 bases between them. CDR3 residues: CASSLAGVQTQYF. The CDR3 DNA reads TGTGCCAGCAGCTTGGCAGGGGTGCAGACCCAGTACTTC.

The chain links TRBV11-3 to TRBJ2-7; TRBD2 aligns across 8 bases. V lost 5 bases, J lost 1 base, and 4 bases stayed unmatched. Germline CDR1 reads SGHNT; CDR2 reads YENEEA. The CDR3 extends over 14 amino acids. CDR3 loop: CASSVGGGSYEQYF. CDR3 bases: TGTGCCAGCAGCGTGGGCGGGGGGTCCTACGAGCAGTACTTC.

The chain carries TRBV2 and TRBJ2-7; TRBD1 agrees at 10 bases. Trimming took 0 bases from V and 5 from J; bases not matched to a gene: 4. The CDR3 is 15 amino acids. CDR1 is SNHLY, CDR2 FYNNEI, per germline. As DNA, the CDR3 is TGTGCCAGCAGTGAAGCGCTCGGGACAGGGGACGAGCAGTACTTC. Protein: CASSEALGTGDEQYF.

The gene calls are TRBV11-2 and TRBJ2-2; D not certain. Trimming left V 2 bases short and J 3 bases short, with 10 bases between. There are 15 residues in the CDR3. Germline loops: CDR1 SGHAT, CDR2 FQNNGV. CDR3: CASSLNRLHTGELFF. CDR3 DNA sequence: TGTGCCAGCAGCTTAAACAGATTGCACACCGGGGAGCTGTTTTTT.

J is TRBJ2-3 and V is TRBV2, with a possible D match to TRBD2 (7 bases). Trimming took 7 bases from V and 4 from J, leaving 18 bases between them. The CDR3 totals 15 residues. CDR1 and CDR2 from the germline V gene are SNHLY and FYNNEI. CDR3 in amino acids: CASKSRGARADTQYF. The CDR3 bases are TGTGCCAGCAAGTCTCGGGGGGCGAGGGCAGATACGCAGTATTTT. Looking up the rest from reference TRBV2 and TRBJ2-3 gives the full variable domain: EPEVTQTPSHQVTQMGQEVILRCVPISNHLYFYWYRQILGQKVEFLVSFYNNEISEKSEIFDDQFSVERPDGSNFTLKIRSTKLEDSAMYFCASKSRGARADTQYFGPGTRLTVL.

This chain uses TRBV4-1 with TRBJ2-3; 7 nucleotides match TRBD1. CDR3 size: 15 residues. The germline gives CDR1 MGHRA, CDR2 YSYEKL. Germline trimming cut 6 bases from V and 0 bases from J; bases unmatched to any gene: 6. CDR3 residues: CASSLRQGSTDTQYF. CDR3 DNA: TGCGCCAGCAGTCTTAGACAGGGTAGCACAGATACGCAGTATTTT.

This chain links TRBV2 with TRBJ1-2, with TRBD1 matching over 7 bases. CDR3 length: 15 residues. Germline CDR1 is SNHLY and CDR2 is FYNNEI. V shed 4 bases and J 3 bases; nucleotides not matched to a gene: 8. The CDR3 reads CASSGRQGLYYGYTF. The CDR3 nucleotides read TGTGCCAGCAGTGGCCGACAGGGCTTATACTATGGCTACACCTTC.

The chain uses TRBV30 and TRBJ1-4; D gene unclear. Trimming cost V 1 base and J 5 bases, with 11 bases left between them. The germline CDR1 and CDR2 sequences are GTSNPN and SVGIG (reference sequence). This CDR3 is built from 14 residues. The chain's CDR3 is CAWSGLRTNEKLFF. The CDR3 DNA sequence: TGTGCCTGGAGTGGTTTACGAACGAATGAAAAACTGTTTTTT.

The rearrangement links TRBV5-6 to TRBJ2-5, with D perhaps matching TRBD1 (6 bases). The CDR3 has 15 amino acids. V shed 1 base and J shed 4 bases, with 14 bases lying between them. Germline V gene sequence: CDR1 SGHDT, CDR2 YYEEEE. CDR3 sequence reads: CASSLLVRGRETQYF. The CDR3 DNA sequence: TGTGCCAGCAGCTTGTTGGTCAGGGGAAGAGAGACCCAGTACTTC.

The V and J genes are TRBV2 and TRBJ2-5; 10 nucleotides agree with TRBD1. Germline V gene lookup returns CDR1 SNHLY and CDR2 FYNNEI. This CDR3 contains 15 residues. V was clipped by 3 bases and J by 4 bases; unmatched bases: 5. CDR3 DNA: TGTGCCAGCAGTGAGTCGCGGACAGGGGGAGAGACCCAGTACTTC. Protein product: CASSESRTGGETQYF. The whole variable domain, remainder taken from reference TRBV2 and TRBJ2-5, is EPEVTQTPSHQVTQMGQEVILRCVPISNHLYFYWYRQILGQKVEFLVSFYNNEISEKSEIFDDQFSVERPDGSNFTLKIRSTKLEDSAMYFCASSESRTGGETQYFGPGTRLLVL.

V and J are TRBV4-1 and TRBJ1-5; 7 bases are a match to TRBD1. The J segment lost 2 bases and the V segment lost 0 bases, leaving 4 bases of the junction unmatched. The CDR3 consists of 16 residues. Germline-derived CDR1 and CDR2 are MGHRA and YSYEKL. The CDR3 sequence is CASSQDSGGGNQPQHF. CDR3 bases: TGCGCCAGCAGCCAAGACTCAGGGGGTGGCAATCAGCCCCAGCATTTT.

The CDR3 is CASRESGTDTYNEQFF. The CDR3, as DNA: TGTGCCAGCAGGGAGTCCGGGACAGATACCTACAATGAGCAGTTCTTC. The gene calls are TRBV2 and TRBJ2-1; TRBD1 aligns across 7 bases. The germline CDR1 and CDR2 sequences are SNHLY and FYNNEI. The CDR3 contains 16 residues. The ends lost 6 bases at V and 2 bases at J; junction bases unmatched: 10.

The CDR3 DNA reads TGTGCCAGCAGTGAAGCTAGCGGGGGCAATGAGCAGTTCTTC. Amino acid sequence: CASSEASGGNEQFF. The chain joins TRBV6-1 to TRBJ2-1; 9 positions match TRBD2. The junction had 0 bases not matched to a gene; V was cut back by 0 bases and J by 6 bases. Germline-derived CDR1 and CDR2 are MNHNS and SASEGT. CDR3 length: 14 residues.